What follows describes a single T cell receptor beta chain. Assay used: immunoSEQ multiplex PCR; TCRdb lists only in-frame clones, some missing. Of roughly 110,000 clones in the sample, 70% to 90% were seen once. This sample is part of a study of blood T cell repertoires in COVID-19. Study-wide context: The origin of the acute and convalescent COVID-19 samples was the United States, Italy and Spain.

V was pared by 5 bases and J by 4 bases, with 9 bases of the junction left unmatched. The CDR3 is 15 residues long. Germline V gives CDR1 ENHRY, CDR2 SYGVKD. The rearrangement uses TRBV10-3 and TRBJ1-1, with 8 bases matching TRBD1. Sequences were obtained from peripheral blood. The clonotype originates from a woman between 45 and 60 years old with acute or convalescent COVID-19. The CDR3 is CAISRQGSWGTEAFF. CDR3 nucleotides: TGTGCCATCAGTCGACAGGGGTCATGGGGCACTGAAGCTTTCTTT.